The 19 T cell receptor beta chains reported below all come from one sample, sequenced in a study of blood T cell repertoires in COVID-19. Profiled with immunoSEQ multiplex PCR; TCRdb holds only in-frame clones, not every one. The sample consists of approximately 210,000 clones, roughly four fifths of them appearing once. Material for sequencing was peripheral blood. The origin of the receptors is a woman in her forties or fifties with active or convalescent COVID-19.

The chain is built from TRBV10-1 and TRBJ1-5; D not resolved. V gave up 6 bases and J gave up 3 bases, with 15 bases separating them. The CDR3 consists of 15 residues. The germline CDR1 and CDR2 sequences are WNHNN and SYGVQD (reference sequence). The CDR3 nucleotides read TGCGCCAGCAGAACTAAGATCGGGGTCAATCAGCCCCAGCATTTT. Protein product: CASRTKIGVNQPQHF.

The gene calls are TRBV15 and TRBJ2-1, with a tentative D call TRBD1 (6 bases). The CDR3 contains 12 residues. Germline CDR1 LNHNV, CDR2 YYDKDF (reference sequence). The V gene lost 5 bases and the J gene lost 10 bases, with 12 bases spanning the gap. CDR3 amino acids: CATSLRGWEQFF. The CDR3 coding sequence is TGTGCCACCAGCCTCAGGGGTTGGGAGCAGTTCTTC.

This chain joins TRBV2 and TRBJ2-1; 8 bases fit TRBD1. CDR1 is SNHLY and CDR2 is FYNNEI in the germline V gene. The CDR3 has 16 residues. V gave up 2 bases and J gave up 6 bases; unmatched junction bases: 9. CDR3 nucleotides: TGTGCCAGCAGTGAAATCGGGCAGGGGGCCCGCAATGAGCAGTTCTTC. Protein: CASSEIGQGARNEQFF.

This clone was detected once. This chain links TRBV5-1 with TRBJ1-2; TRBD1 matches at 8 bases. Germline V gives CDR1 SGHRS, CDR2 YFSETQ. CDR3 length: 16 residues. The V segment lost 0 bases and the J segment 8 bases; nucleotides outside the gene matches: 12. The CDR3, as DNA: TGCGCCAGCAGCTTGGCCGGCCAGGGGGCATCGTCAGGCTACACCTTC. It specifies CASSLAGQGASSGYTF.

This clone was seen a handful of times. V usage is TRBV19 and J usage is TRBJ2-7; perhaps TRBD1 as D (6 bases). This CDR3 contains 15 residues. Trimming pared 6 bases from V and 5 bases from J, leaving 20 bases between. The germline CDR1 and CDR2 sequences are LNHDA and SQIVND (reference sequence). The CDR3 sequence is CASSRGQTKIDEQYF. The CDR3 DNA follows: TGTGCCAGTAGCCGCGGACAGACAAAGATCGACGAGCAGTACTTC. The full variable domain, completed using reference TRBV19 and TRBJ2-7, is DGGITQSPKYLFRKEGQNVTLSCEQNLNHDAMYWYRQDPGQGLRLIYYSQIVNDFQKGDIAEGYSVSREKKESFPLTVTSAQKNPTAFYLCASSRGQTKIDEQYFGPGTRLTVT.

V and J are TRBV5-1 and TRBJ1-2; 7 nucleotides line up with TRBD1. The trim removed 4 bases at V and 4 bases at J, leaving 7 bases unmatched. CDR1 SGHRS and CDR2 YFSETQ come from the germline V gene. There are 14 residues in the CDR3. The DNA of the CDR3 is TGCGCCAGCAGCCTACAGGGGCGGGCCTATGGCTACACCTTC. Amino acids: CASSLQGRAYGYTF.

The chain joins TRBV7-7 to TRBJ2-5; D is perhaps TRBD2 (6 bases). Germline CDR1 SSHAT, CDR2 FNYEAQ (reference sequence). V was pared by 5 bases and J by 1 base, with 8 bases between. This CDR3 is built from 13 residues. Here the CDR3 reads CASSPGLQETQYF. The DNA of the CDR3 is TGTGCCAGCAGCCCGGGACTCCAAGAGACCCAGTACTTC.

This chain's CDR3 is CASSQSYNSPLHF. The DNA of the CDR3 is TGCGCCAGCAGCCAGAGTTATAATTCACCCCTCCACTTT. The chain recombines TRBV4-1 with TRBJ1-6, with no clear D. CDR1 and CDR2 from the germline V gene are MGHRA and YSYEKL. The CDR3 is made up of 13 amino acids. V dropped 3 bases and J dropped 4 bases, with 4 bases sitting between them.

This clone appeared once. The chain uses TRBV19 and TRBJ1-4, with TRBD1 matching over 10 bases. CDR1 is LNHDA and CDR2 is SQIVND in the germline V gene (reference sequence). This CDR3 comprises 15 residues. The V gene end was trimmed by 10 bases and the J gene end by 2 bases; junction bases not matched to a gene: 7. DNA for the CDR3: TGTGCCACCGAGGACAGGGGGAGGACTAATGAAAAACTGTTTTTT. Its translation: CATEDRGRTNEKLFF.

V and J are TRBV29-1 and TRBJ1-1, with unresolved D. The germline V gene encodes CDR1 SQVTM and CDR2 ANQGSEA. With 5 bases removed from V and 3 bases from J, the gap between germline ends came to 16 bases. The CDR3 has 14 residues. The CDR3 sequence is CSVINGLMHTEAFF. The DNA of the CDR3 is TGCAGCGTTATAAATGGGCTGATGCACACTGAAGCTTTCTTT.

This rearrangement joins TRBV29-1 to TRBJ2-7, with 10 bases aligning to TRBD1. Germline V gene data show CDR1 as SQVTM and CDR2 as ANQGSEA. The V gene end was trimmed by 4 bases and the J gene end by 2 bases; junction bases not matched to a gene: 8. The length of the CDR3 is 15 residues. The CDR3 nucleotides are TGCAGCGTTGGCCGGGACAGGGGACTCCCCTACGAGCAGTACTTC. Its protein product is CSVGRDRGLPYEQYF.

This clone is a singleton in its sample. The chain is built from TRBV9 and TRBJ1-2; unclear D gene. V lost 4 bases and J lost 4, with 20 bases in between. Germline values: CDR1 SGDLS, CDR2 YYNGEE. The CDR3 has 16 amino acids. As DNA, the CDR3 is TGTGCCAGCAGCCTCCAAGGGAGGGTATCGGGCTATGGCTACACCTTC. Its translation is CASSLQGRVSGYGYTF.

This clone has more than one count but fewer than ten. This chain links TRBV5-6 with TRBJ2-7, with a weak D call TRBD1 (5 bases). V shed 1 base and J shed 1 base, with 12 bases lying between them. In germline, CDR1 is SGHDT, CDR2 YYEEEE. The CDR3 contains 15 residues. In nucleotides, the CDR3 is TGTGCCAGCAGCTTGCTTAGTGCAGGGTCCTACGAGCAGTACGTC. It encodes CASSLLSAGSYEQYV.

The chain joins TRBV9 to TRBJ2-3; 10 bases agree with TRBD2. The germline gives CDR1 SGDLS, CDR2 YYNGEE. The CDR3 runs 17 residues. V was pared by 0 bases and J by 3 bases, with 7 bases of the junction left unmatched. The CDR3 loop reads CASSVGPSGGMTDTQYF. The CDR3 DNA reads TGTGCCAGCAGCGTAGGCCCTAGCGGGGGAATGACAGATACGCAGTATTTT.

This rearrangement joins TRBV3-1 (or the pseudogene TRBV3-2) to TRBJ1-6; D ambiguous. Germline CDR1 is LGHDT and CDR2 is YNNKEL (reference sequence). Trimming took 2 bases from V and 8 from J, leaving 16 bases between them. CDR3 length: 16 residues. The CDR3 sequence is CASSQPREDRHSPLHF. The CDR3 DNA is TGTGCCAGCAGCCAACCCCGGGAGGACCGACATTCACCCCTCCACTTT.

The CDR3 DNA reads as TGTGCCAGCAGCTTGGGATTGTGGGCGAAGGATTCACCCCTCCACTTT. Protein product: CASSLGLWAKDSPLHF. V and J are TRBV5-6 and TRBJ1-6, with no clear D. Germline CDR1 and CDR2: SGHDT and YYEEEE. This CDR3 is 16 amino acids long. Trimming shortened V by 0 bases and J by 8 bases, and 15 bases separated the two germline ends.

The chain uses TRBV11-2 and TRBJ2-5, with 8 bases lining up with TRBD2. The germline V gene encodes CDR1 SGHAT and CDR2 FQNNGV. J lost 5 bases, V lost 3 bases, and 8 bases had no gene match. This CDR3 comprises 15 residues. Here the CDR3 reads CASSFRWTSLETQYF. CDR3 DNA: TGTGCCAGCAGCTTTAGATGGACTAGCCTTGAGACCCAGTACTTC.

J is TRBJ1-1 and V is TRBV30, with a possible D match to TRBD1 (5 bases). CDR1 is GTSNPN, CDR2 SVGIG, per germline (reference sequence). Trimming removed 3 bases from V and 1 base from J, with 9 bases in between. The CDR3 contains 13 residues. CDR3 in amino acids: CAWSRVSNTEAFF. Written as DNA, the CDR3 is TGTGCCTGGAGCAGGGTATCGAACACTGAAGCTTTCTTT. Supplemented by reference TRBV30 and TRBJ1-1, the full variable domain reads SQTIHQWPATLVQPVGSPLSLECTVEGTSNPNLYWYRQAAGRGLQLLFYSVGIGQISSEVPQNLSASRPQDRQFILSSKKLLLSDSGFYLCAWSRVSNTEAFFGQGTRLTVV.

The genes are TRBV11-2 and TRBJ2-6; the D is unclear. Looked up from germline, CDR1 is SGHAT and CDR2 is FQNNGV. There are 15 residues in the CDR3. V lost 6 bases and J 0 bases, leaving 9 bases between the germline ends. CDR3 residues: CASRAELSGANVLTF. CDR3 bases: TGTGCCAGCAGGGCGGAGCTCTCTGGGGCCAACGTCCTGACTTTC.